This T cell receptor beta chain came from a study of immune evolution from preneoplasia to lung adenocarcinoma. Study in general: HLA loss of heterozygosity: about 7% AIS, 15% MIA, around 35% ADC, none AAH.

Clones were read by immunoSEQ multiplex PCR, and TCRdb kept only the in-frame ones, dropping some. The sample comprises about 41,000 clones, 70% to 85% of which are singletons, and approximately 4.6% rests with the top ten. Germline V gene sequence: CDR1 MNHNY, CDR2 SVGAGI (reference sequence). Trimming cost V 7 bases and J 5 bases; bases outside gene matches: 3. This CDR3 comprises 12 residues. This chain joins TRBV6-6 and TRBJ1-2; 8 bases match TRBD1. Sequencing used FFPE invasive lung adenocarcinoma tissue. The receptor's source is a person between 55 and 69 years old with lung adenocarcinoma. CDR3 sequence (DNA): TGTGCCAGCACTAGGACAGGGTATGGCTACACCTTC. The encoded protein is CASTRTGYGYTF.